Listed here are 21 T cell receptor beta chains from one sample, sequenced in a study of blood T cell repertoires in COVID-19. The repertoire was sequenced with immunoSEQ multiplex PCR; TCRdb's copy has only in-frame clones and lacks some. The table includes some 15,000 clones, roughly nine tenths detected once. Sample: peripheral blood. These receptors were collected from a man in his fifties with active COVID-19.

J is TRBJ2-7 and V is TRBV7-2; the D is unclear. The V and J ends lost 3 bases and 5 bases respectively, with 11 bases between them. The CDR3 is 13 residues long. Germline CDR1 is SGHTA and CDR2 is FQGNSA. CDR3 amino acids: CASSFDIGDEQYF. CDR3 DNA sequence: TGTGCCAGCAGCTTCGACATTGGCGACGAGCAGTACTTC.

V usage is TRBV3-1 (or the pseudogene TRBV3-2) and J usage is TRBJ2-3; D is perhaps TRBD1 (5 bases). CDR1 LGHDT and CDR2 YNNKEL come from the germline V gene (reference sequence). With 0 bases removed from V and 5 bases from J, the gap between germline ends came to 12 bases. The CDR3 is 15 residues long. The CDR3 nucleotides are TGTGCCAGCAGCCAAGAGGAAGGGGCCGGAGATACGCAGTATTTT. Amino acids: CASSQEEGAGDTQYF.

This clone showed up just once. CDR3 coding DNA: TGTGCCAGCGGCCAGGGGGATTATCACACTGAAGCTTTCTTT. It translates to CASGQGDYHTEAFF. This chain connects TRBV6-5 to TRBJ1-1, with 7 bases that match TRBD1. Germline V lookup: CDR1 MNHEY, CDR2 SVGAGI. The V segment lost 8 bases and the J segment 3 bases; nucleotides outside the gene matches: 9. The CDR3 spans 14 residues.

Written as DNA, the CDR3 is TGTGCCTGGATAAGTGGAGCTAGCGGGGCCTACAATGAGCAGTTCTTC. Encoded protein: CAWISGASGAYNEQFF. The chain links TRBV30 to TRBJ2-1, with TRBD2 identical over 9 bases. CDR1 and CDR2 from the germline V gene are GTSNPN and SVGIG (reference sequence). The CDR3 covers 16 residues. The V and J ends lost 4 bases and 2 bases, in that order; junction bases with no gene match: 9. The entire variable domain, with the rest obtained from reference TRBV30 and TRBJ2-1, is as follows: SQTIHQWPATLVQPVGSPLSLECTVEGTSNPNLYWYRQAAGRGLQLLFYSVGIGQISSEVPQNLSASRPQDRQFILSSKKLLLSDSGFYLCAWISGASGAYNEQFFGPGTRLTVL.

The genes are TRBV5-4 and TRBJ2-3, with D tentatively TRBD1 (6 bases). The CDR3 is 16 amino acids. V dropped 2 bases and J dropped 2 bases, with 15 bases sitting between them. The germline V gene encodes CDR1 SGHNT and CDR2 YYREEE (reference sequence). For the CDR3, the DNA is TGTGCCAGCAGCTTCGGACCCCAGGGGACCACAGATACGCAGTATTTT. This encodes CASSFGPQGTTDTQYF.

This chain joins TRBV15 and TRBJ1-5; 7 bases agree with TRBD1. The V and J ends lost 4 bases and 4 bases, in that order; junction bases with no gene match: 7. CDR3 length: 15 amino acids. Germline assignment: CDR1 LNHNV and CDR2 YYDKDF (reference sequence). The CDR3, as DNA: TGTGCCACCAGCATCCAGACAGGGCCGAATCAGCCCCAGCATTTT. This gives the protein CATSIQTGPNQPQHF.

This CDR3 reads CASSLVGTGLTGELFF. CDR3 nucleotides: TGTGCCAGCAGCTTAGTAGGGACAGGGTTGACCGGGGAGCTGTTTTTT. The rearrangement joins TRBV7-8 to TRBJ2-2, with TRBD1 matching over 9 bases. The CDR3 sequence is 16 residues long. V trimming: 1 base; J trimming: 5 bases; junction bases outside the gene matches: 5. Germline loops: CDR1 SGHVS, CDR2 FQNEAQ.

This chain connects TRBV11-2 to TRBJ2-2, with a possible D match to TRBD2 (6 bases). The CDR3 extends over 14 amino acids. Germline V gene lookup returns CDR1 SGHAT and CDR2 FQNNGV. V shed 3 bases and J shed 4 bases, with 9 bases lying between them. The CDR3 reads CASSFGGSTGELFF. The DNA of the CDR3 is TGTGCCAGCAGCTTCGGGGGATCCACCGGGGAGCTGTTTTTT.

This chain joins TRBV4-1 and TRBJ1-2, with no clear D. The CDR3 sequence is 15 residues long. The ends were cut back, 4 bases at V and 6 bases at J, with 18 bases in the middle. Germline-derived CDR1 and CDR2 are MGHRA and YSYEKL. The CDR3 DNA sequence: TGCGCCAGCAGCCCGGGAGTTCTTCCAAGGAATGGCTACACCTTC. This translates into CASSPGVLPRNGYTF.

The rearrangement uses TRBV5-5 and TRBJ2-7; D is uncertain. Per germline, CDR1 SGHKS and CDR2 YYEKEE (reference sequence). The V gene lost 5 bases and the J gene lost 7 bases, with 10 bases spanning the gap. The CDR3 has 11 amino acids. This CDR3 is CASRINREQYF. For the CDR3, the DNA is TGTGCCAGCAGAATCAACCGGGAGCAGTACTTC.

This chain uses TRBV29-1 with TRBJ2-3; 12 positions agree with TRBD2. The J segment lost 7 bases and the V segment lost 2 bases, leaving 4 bases of the junction unmatched. The germline V gene encodes CDR1 SQVTM and CDR2 ANQGSEA. This CDR3 has 14 amino acids. Written as DNA, the CDR3 is TGCAGCGTTGAACAACTAGCGGGAGGAAATACGCAGTATTTT. Translated, it gives CSVEQLAGGNTQYF.

The CDR3 DNA reads TGTGCCAGCAGTGAAAGAGGGGGCCGGGAGCTGTTTTTT. Its protein product is CASSERGGRELFF. The chain joins TRBV6-1 to TRBJ2-2, with TRBD1 matching 7 bases. There are 13 residues in the CDR3. V shed 2 bases and J 9 bases; nucleotides not matched to a gene: 3. The germline V gene encodes CDR1 MNHNS and CDR2 SASEGT.

This sequence joins TRBV11-3 and TRBJ2-5; D possibly corresponds to TRBD1 (5 bases). V shed 3 bases and J shed 2 bases, with 10 bases lying between them. Germline CDR1 and CDR2: SGHNT and YENEEA. This CDR3 is 14 amino acids long. In DNA, the CDR3 is TGTGCCAGCAGCTTCAGGGTCCAACAAGAGACCCAGTACTTC. This gives the protein CASSFRVQQETQYF.

This chain links TRBV13 with TRBJ2-7; no firm D call. The CDR3 has 12 residues. Germline V gene data show CDR1 as PRHDT and CDR2 as FYEKMQ (reference sequence). V was clipped by 5 bases and J by 9 bases, with 14 bases between them. The CDR3 region has the DNA TGTGCCAGCAGCCCGGATCGCGGCGGGCAGTACTTC. This codes for CASSPDRGGQYF.

This clone has just one count. Germline is not matched at one junction end, which may reflect a read error. CDR3 in DNA: TGTGCCAGCAGCATAGCGGGAGGGAAAGATACGCAGTATTTT. It translates to CASSIAGGKDTQYF. This chain links TRBV7-2 with TRBJ2-3; 11 positions match TRBD2. The CDR3 runs 14 residues. Germline values: CDR1 SGHTA, CDR2 FQGNSA.

This clone was picked up a small number of times. The rearrangement links TRBV27 to TRBJ2-7; 9 bases match TRBD2. Per the germline V gene, CDR1 is MNHEY and CDR2 is SMNVEV (reference sequence). This CDR3 region has 15 residues. V was pared by 7 bases and J by 7 bases, with 14 bases of the junction left unmatched. The CDR3 nucleotides read TGTGCCAGCACTCCACACAGGTGGCTAGCGGGGGAGCAGTACTTC. Its translation: CASTPHRWLAGEQYF.

V usage is TRBV7-2 and J usage is TRBJ2-3; TRBD1 might be the D (7 bases). The germline V gene has CDR1 SGHTA and CDR2 FQGNSA. CDR3 length: 12 amino acids. V lost 5 bases to trimming and J lost 12 bases, with 15 bases between them. CDR3 bases: TGTGCCAGCAGCCGGGGGCGGGACAGTCAGTATTTT. Its protein is CASSRGRDSQYF.

Points on this clone: One end of the junction fails to match germline, which may point to a read error. The chain is built from TRBV3-1 (or the pseudogene TRBV3-2) and TRBJ2-3; TRBD2 might be the D (5 bases). Per the germline V gene, CDR1 is LGHDT and CDR2 is YNNKEL (reference sequence). This CDR3 region has 13 residues. The CDR3 DNA reads as TGTGCCAGCAGCCCGACCACTAGGACTTTCCCAGTTTTT. Protein sequence: CASSPTTRTFPVF.

The chain recombines TRBV19 with TRBJ1-1; 11 nucleotides match TRBD1. Germline values: CDR1 LNHDA, CDR2 SQIVND (reference sequence). The length of the CDR3 is 16 residues. J gave up 3 bases and V 4 bases, and 7 bases lay outside the gene matches. CDR3 sequence: CASSTWTGGLHTEAFF. In DNA form, the CDR3 reads TGTGCCAGTAGTACGTGGACAGGGGGCTTGCACACTGAAGCTTTCTTT.

The rearrangement links TRBV18 to TRBJ2-1; possible D gene TRBD1, 6 bases. The CDR3 has 12 residues. The ends were cut back, 3 bases at V and 11 bases at J, with 11 bases in the middle. Germline-derived CDR1 and CDR2 are KGHSH and LQKENI. The CDR3 region has the DNA TGTGCCAGCTCACCCGACGACAGGCAGCAGTTCTTC. Translating gives CASSPDDRQQFF.

The chain recombines TRBV15 with TRBJ2-5; D is possibly TRBD2 (6 bases). The V end lost 2 bases, the J end lost 4 bases, and 11 bases lay between the germline ends. From germline, CDR1 is LNHNV and CDR2 YYDKDF (reference sequence). The CDR3 spans 14 residues. The CDR3 reads CATSRLAPRETQYF. CDR3 in DNA: TGTGCCACCAGCAGACTAGCGCCGAGAGAGACCCAGTACTTC.